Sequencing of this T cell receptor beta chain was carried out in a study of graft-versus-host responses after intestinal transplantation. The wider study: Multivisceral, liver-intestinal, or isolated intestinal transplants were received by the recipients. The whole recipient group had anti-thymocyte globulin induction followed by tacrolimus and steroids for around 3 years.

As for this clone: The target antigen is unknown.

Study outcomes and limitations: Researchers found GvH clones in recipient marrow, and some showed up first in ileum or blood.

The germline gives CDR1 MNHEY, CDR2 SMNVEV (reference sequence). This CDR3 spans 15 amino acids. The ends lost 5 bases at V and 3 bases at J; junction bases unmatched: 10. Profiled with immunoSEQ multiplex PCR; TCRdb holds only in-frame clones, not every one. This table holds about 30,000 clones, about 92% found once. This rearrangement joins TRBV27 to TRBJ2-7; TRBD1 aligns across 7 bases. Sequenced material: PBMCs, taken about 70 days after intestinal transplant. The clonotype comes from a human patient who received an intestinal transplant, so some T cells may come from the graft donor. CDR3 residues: CASSNQTGRGYEQYF. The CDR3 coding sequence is TGTGCCAGCAGTAACCAGACAGGGCGAGGCTACGAGCAGTACTTC.